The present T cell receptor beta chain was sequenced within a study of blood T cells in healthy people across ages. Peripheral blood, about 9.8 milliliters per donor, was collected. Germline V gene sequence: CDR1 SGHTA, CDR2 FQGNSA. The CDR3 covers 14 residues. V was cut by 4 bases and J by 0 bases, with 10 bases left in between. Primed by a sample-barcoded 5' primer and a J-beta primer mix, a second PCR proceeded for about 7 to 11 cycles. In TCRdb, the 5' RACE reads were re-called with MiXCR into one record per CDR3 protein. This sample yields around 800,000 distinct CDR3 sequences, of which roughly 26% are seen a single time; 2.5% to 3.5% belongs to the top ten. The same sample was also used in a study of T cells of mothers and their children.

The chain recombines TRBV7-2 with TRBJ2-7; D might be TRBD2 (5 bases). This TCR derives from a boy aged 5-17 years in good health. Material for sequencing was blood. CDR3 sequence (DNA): TGTGCCAGCAGCTCGGTCGGGGTCTCCTACGAGCAGTACTTC. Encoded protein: CASSSVGVSYEQYF.